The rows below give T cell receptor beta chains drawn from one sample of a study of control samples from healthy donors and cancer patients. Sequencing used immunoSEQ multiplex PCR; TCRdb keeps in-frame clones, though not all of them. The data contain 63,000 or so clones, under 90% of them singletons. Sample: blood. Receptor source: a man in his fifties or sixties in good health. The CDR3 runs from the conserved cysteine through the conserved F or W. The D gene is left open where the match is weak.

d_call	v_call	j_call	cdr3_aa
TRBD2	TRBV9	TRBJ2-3	CASSTSGGAGRSTDTQYF
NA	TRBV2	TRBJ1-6	CASSPRTISPLHF
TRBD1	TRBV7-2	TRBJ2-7	CASSTGQGRYEQYF
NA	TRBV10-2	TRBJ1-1	CASSYGRRGNTEAFF
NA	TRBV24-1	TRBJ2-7	CATSDLRAPGEQYF
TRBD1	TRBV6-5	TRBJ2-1	CASSYKQGWNEQFF
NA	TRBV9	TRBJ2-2	CASSVAMVSGELFF
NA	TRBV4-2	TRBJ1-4	CASSQERGFNEKLFF
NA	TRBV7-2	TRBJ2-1	CASSLVAGAYYNEQFF
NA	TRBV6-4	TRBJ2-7	CATTAVPEQYF
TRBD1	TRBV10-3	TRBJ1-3	CAIGGTGVGNTIYF
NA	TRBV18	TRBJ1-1	CASSPPGRNTEAFF
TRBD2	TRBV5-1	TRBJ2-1	CASSALAGERNEQFF
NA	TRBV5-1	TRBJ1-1	CASSIRAMNTEAFF
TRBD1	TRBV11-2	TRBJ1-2	CASSALTGYDGYTF
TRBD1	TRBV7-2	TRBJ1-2	CASSLQQGAVGYTF
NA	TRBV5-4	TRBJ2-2	CASSFIGVDTGELFF
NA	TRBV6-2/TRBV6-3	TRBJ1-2	CASSYTRGYTF
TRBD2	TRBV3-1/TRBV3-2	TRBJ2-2	CASSHSAGGIGELFF
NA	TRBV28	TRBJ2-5	CASSLEAEFQETQYF
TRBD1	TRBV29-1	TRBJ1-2	CSVRQGSYGYTF
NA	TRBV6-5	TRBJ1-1	CASRPFRGGETEAFF
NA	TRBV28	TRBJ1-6	CATRERAPLHF
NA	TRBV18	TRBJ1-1	CASSQLNTEAFF
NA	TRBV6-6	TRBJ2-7	CASSPGPFYEQYF
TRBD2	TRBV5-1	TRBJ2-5	CASSLGLAGGPETQYF
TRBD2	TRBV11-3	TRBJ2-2	CASRGLAGPEDTGELFF
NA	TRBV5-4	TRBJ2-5	CASSHTGSQETQYF
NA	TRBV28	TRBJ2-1	CASSLKRGASERFF
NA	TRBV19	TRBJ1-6	CASKDGTSPLHF
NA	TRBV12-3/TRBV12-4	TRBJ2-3	CASSSVEDTQYF
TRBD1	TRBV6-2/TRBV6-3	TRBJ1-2	CASSDPAGTDNGYTF
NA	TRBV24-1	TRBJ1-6	CATRGTHNSPLHF
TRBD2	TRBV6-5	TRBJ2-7	CASSPGGAKQYF
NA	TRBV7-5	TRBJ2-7	CARLRTGTSYEQYF
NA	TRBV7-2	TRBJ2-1	CASSLGPGQGGIEQFF
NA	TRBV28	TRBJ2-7	CASSLIEGYEQYF
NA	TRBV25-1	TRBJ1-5	CASSDRRGNQPQHF
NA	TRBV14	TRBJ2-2	CASSQVTGSGTGELFF
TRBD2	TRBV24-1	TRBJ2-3	CATSDIVAGDTDTQYF
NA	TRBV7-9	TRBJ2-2	CASSLVQGPGELFF
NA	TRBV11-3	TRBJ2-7	CASSQDYEQYF
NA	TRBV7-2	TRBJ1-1	CASSSPGGWDTEAFF
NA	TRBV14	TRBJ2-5	CASSLTIIQETQYF
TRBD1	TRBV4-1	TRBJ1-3	CASSQARTGVGNTIYF
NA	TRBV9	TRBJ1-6	CASSVTGDNSPLHF
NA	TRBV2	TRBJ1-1	CASKGGDQNTEAFF
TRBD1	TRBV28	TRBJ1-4	CASTLIGGGIEKLFF
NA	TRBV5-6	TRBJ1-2	CASSFDGTRYGYTF
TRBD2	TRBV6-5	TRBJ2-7	CASKKGLATGEQYF
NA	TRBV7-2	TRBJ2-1	CASSLGYYNEQFF
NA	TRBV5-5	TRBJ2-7	CASSRVGLSYEQYF
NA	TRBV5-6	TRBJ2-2	CASSLRQRTGELFF
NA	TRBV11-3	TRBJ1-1	CASSLGFRLNTEAFF
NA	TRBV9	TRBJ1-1	CASSVGGPRNTEAFF
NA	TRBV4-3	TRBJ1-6	CASSQAATGRRPLHF
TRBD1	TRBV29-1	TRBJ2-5	CSVVPLGGLQETQYF
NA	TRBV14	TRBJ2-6	CASSQASGANVLTF
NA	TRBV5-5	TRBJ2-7	CASSLGQGSYEQYF
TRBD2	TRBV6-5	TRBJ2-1	CASSHPAGNGEQFF